The rows below give T cell receptor beta chains drawn from one sample of a study of blood T cell repertoires in COVID-19. Sequencing was performed with immunoSEQ multiplex PCR; in TCRdb, only in-frame clones are kept and a portion is missing. Of about 150,000 clones listed, more than 75% are singletons. The specimen sequenced was peripheral blood. The receptors were gathered from a man between 60 and 70 years old with acute or convalescent COVID-19. Both conserved end residues are part of each CDR3. Each record gives: clone size, D gene, V gene, J gene, CDR3 protein, CDR3 DNA. D genes are given only for firm matches. Part of the rows lack a size; the others show once, few, many or a class for expanded clones.

-,-,TRBV6-5,TRBJ1-2,CASSYSLAAGANGYTF,TGTGCCAGCAGTTACTCGTTGGCGGCTGGGGCAAATGGCTACACCTTC
-,-,TRBV4-1,TRBJ1-3,CASSRQFSGNTIYF,TGCGCCAGCAGCCGACAGTTCTCTGGAAACACCATATATTTT
-,-,TRBV10-3,TRBJ1-1,CAISAGVANTEAFF,TGTGCCATCAGTGCAGGGGTTGCGAACACTGAAGCTTTCTTT
-,-,TRBV3-1/TRBV3-2,TRBJ1-5,CASSQGGGINPSQNQPQHF,TGTGCCAGCAGCCAAGGGGGGGGAATCAACCCTTCTCAAAATCAGCCCCAGCATTTT
few,-,TRBV9,TRBJ2-3,CASSGPGLATDTQYF,TGTGCCAGCAGCGGACCCGGATTAGCTACAGATACGCAGTATTTT
-,-,TRBV5-4,TRBJ2-7,CASSLRRAGYEQYF,TGTGCCAGCAGCTTGCGTCGGGCGGGCTACGAGCAGTACTTC
-,-,TRBV1,TRBJ2-3,CTSPSPRVASGGMGTQYF,TGCACCAGTCCCTCACCCAGAGTGGCTAGCGGGGGCATGGGTACGCAGTATTTT
-,TRBD2,TRBV10-3,TRBJ2-1,CAISEGREGVNEQFF,TGTGCCATCAGTGAGGGACGGGAGGGAGTCAATGAGCAGTTCTTC
-,TRBD1,TRBV5-1,TRBJ2-3,CASSTGQGTDTQYF,TGCGCCAGCAGCACGGGACAGGGAACAGATACGCAGTATTTT
-,-,TRBV30,TRBJ1-2,CAWSPLSGYTF,TGTGCCTGGAGTCCCCTTTCCGGCTACACCTTC
-,TRBD1,TRBV6-5,TRBJ2-1,CASSLRDSTNEQFF,TGTGCCAGCAGTCTTCGGGACAGCACGAATGAGCAGTTCTTC
-,-,TRBV5-1,TRBJ2-5,CASSLAFGLASRETQYF,TGCGCCAGCAGCTTGGCTTTCGGGCTAGCGTCCCGAGAGACCCAGTACTTC
-,-,TRBV6-4,TRBJ1-2,CASSETGAYGYTF,TGTGCCAGCAGTGAAACAGGAGCCTATGGCTACACCTTC
-,TRBD2,TRBV6-1,TRBJ2-7,CASSELVAGGPRLREQYF,TGTGCCAGCAGTGAATTAGTAGCGGGAGGGCCTCGCCTTCGGGAGCAGTACTTC
-,TRBD1,TRBV6-6,TRBJ2-3,CASRIHRGVADTQYF,TGTGCCAGCAGAATTCACAGGGGAGTGGCAGATACGCAGTATTTT
-,-,TRBV30,TRBJ1-1,CAWNRGGANTEAFF,TGTGCCTGGAACCGCGGAGGGGCGAACACTGAAGCTTTCTTT
few,-,TRBV4-2,TRBJ2-6,CASSHPVTGSSGANVLTF,TGTGCCAGCAGCCATCCAGTGACAGGTTCCTCTGGGGCCAACGTCCTGACTTTC
-,-,TRBV29-1,TRBJ1-1,CSVPGQLNTEAFF,TGCAGCGTCCCAGGACAGTTGAACACTGAAGCTTTCTTT
-,TRBD1,TRBV19,TRBJ2-5,CASTGTGIQETQYF,TGTGCCAGTACTGGGACAGGGATACAAGAGACCCAGTACTTC
-,TRBD1,TRBV27,TRBJ2-7,CASLPTGGRPLSYEQYF,TGTGCCAGCCTTCCAACAGGGGGCCGCCCCCTCTCCTACGAGCAGTACTTC
-,TRBD2,TRBV27,TRBJ2-1,CASAAGVSNEQFF,TGTGCCAGCGCAGCGGGGGTTTCGAATGAGCAGTTCTTC
few,-,TRBV19,TRBJ2-1,CASSNDLASGSYNEQFF,TGTGCCAGTAGTAACGACTTAGCTTCAGGGTCCTACAATGAGCAGTTCTTC
-,TRBD1,TRBV6-5,TRBJ1-5,CASSQGTGGYQPQHF,TGTGCCAGCAGCCAAGGGACAGGGGGCTATCAGCCCCAGCATTTT
-,-,TRBV4-1,TRBJ2-7,CASSRLAGFSYEQYF,TGCGCCAGCAGCCGGCTGGCGGGCTTTTCCTACGAGCAGTACTTC
-,-,TRBV4-1,TRBJ1-5,CASSHGRGGANQPQHF,TGCGCCAGCAGCCATGGACGGGGGGGGGCCAATCAGCCCCAGCATTTT
-,TRBD1,TRBV28,TRBJ2-7,CASSFAGTETYEQYF,TGTGCCAGCAGTTTCGCCGGGACAGAGACCTACGAGCAGTACTTC
-,TRBD2,TRBV2,TRBJ2-2,CAQRSLGLADNTGELFF,TGTGCTCAGCGTTCCCTTGGACTAGCGGACAACACCGGGGAGCTGTTTTTT
few,TRBD1,TRBV5-4,TRBJ2-7,CASSLAGGEQYF,TGTGCCAGCAGCTTGGCAGGGGGCGAGCAGTACTTC
-,-,TRBV10-2,TRBJ1-1,CASSDNLNTEAFF,TGCGCCAGCAGTGATAATTTGAACACTGAAGCTTTCTTT
-,-,TRBV2,TRBJ2-5,CASRPSGAETQYF,TGTGCCAGCAGGCCCTCAGGGGCAGAGACCCAGTACTTC
-,TRBD2,TRBV19,TRBJ2-1,CASSPLAGGPGQFF,TGTGCCAGTAGTCCCTTAGCGGGAGGGCCGGGGCAGTTCTTC
-,TRBD1,TRBV4-2,TRBJ2-3,CASSRTGVPDTQYF,TGTGCCAGCAGTAGGACAGGGGTTCCAGATACGCAGTATTTT
-,-,TRBV10-3,TRBJ1-2,CATKSGGAQDYGYTF,TGTGCCACCAAGTCGGGGGGGGCGCAGGACTATGGCTACACCTTC
-,TRBD1,TRBV4-1,TRBJ2-2,CASSQDPGTAENTGELFF,TGCGCCAGCAGCCAAGACCCGGGGACAGCCGAGAACACCGGGGAGCTGTTTTTT
-,TRBD2,TRBV15,TRBJ2-1,CATRTSGDYNEQFF,TGTGCTACCCGGACTAGCGGAGATTACAATGAGCAGTTCTTC
-,-,TRBV25-1,TRBJ2-7,CASSESQLSYEQYF,TGTGCCAGCAGTGAATCACAGCTCTCCTACGAGCAGTACTTC
-,TRBD2,TRBV10-3,TRBJ2-3,CAISEAGTSGTDTQYF,TGTGCCATCAGTGAGGCCGGGACTAGCGGCACAGATACGCAGTATTTT
-,-,TRBV3-1/TRBV3-2,TRBJ2-7,CASSPGVGAHEQYF,TGTGCCAGCAGCCCCGGAGTGGGGGCCCACGAGCAGTACTTC
-,TRBD2,TRBV29-1,TRBJ2-1,CSVTGTSGNYNEQFF,TGCAGCGTGACCGGGACTAGCGGGAACTACAATGAGCAGTTCTTC
once,-,TRBV27,TRBJ2-3,CASSNSFSTDTQYF,TGTGCCAGCAGTAATAGCTTTAGCACAGATACGCAGTATTTT
-,-,TRBV4-1,TRBJ1-5,CASSQVYRSNQPQHF,TGCGCCAGCAGCCAAGTTTACAGGAGCAATCAGCCCCAGCATTTT
-,-,TRBV2,TRBJ2-7,CASRWGELEGYEQYF,TGTGCCAGCAGGTGGGGGGAGCTAGAGGGCTACGAGCAGTACTTC
few,-,TRBV6-5,TRBJ2-7,CASSSGPDRPYEQYF,TGTGCCAGCAGCTCTGGCCCGGACAGACCCTACGAGCAGTACTTC
few,-,TRBV6-5,TRBJ1-2,CASSPRTEFYGYTF,TGTGCCAGCAGTCCCCGGACAGAATTCTATGGCTACACCTTC
-,-,TRBV7-9,TRBJ2-1,CALGGSWSHNEQFF,TGTGCCTTGGGGGGTAGCTGGTCCCACAATGAGCAGTTCTTC
-,TRBD1,TRBV19,TRBJ2-1,CASSPGGNEQFF,TGTGCCAGTAGTCCAGGGGGAAATGAGCAGTTCTTC
-,-,TRBV7-3,TRBJ2-3,CASSLNYGDTQYF,TGTGCCAGCAGCCTAAATTACGGAGATACGCAGTATTTT
-,-,TRBV10-2,TRBJ1-2,CASSEFGPSGYGYTF,TGCGCCAGCAGTGAGTTTGGGCCCTCTGGGTATGGCTACACCTTC
-,-,TRBV6-5,TRBJ1-1,CASSYGAGMNTEAFF,TGTGCCAGCAGTTATGGGGCAGGGATGAACACTGAAGCTTTCTTT
few,TRBD1,TRBV23-1,TRBJ2-5,CASSLCPSGQGGETQYF,TGCGCCAGCAGTCTGTGCCCCTCGGGACAGGGAGGGGAGACCCAGTACTTC
once,TRBD2,TRBV19,TRBJ2-2,CASSIGEGPTTGELFF,TGTGCCAGTAGTATAGGGGAGGGGCCGACCACCGGGGAGCTGTTTTTT
-,-,TRBV19,TRBJ1-3,CASSIDSHANSGNTIYF,TGTGCCAGTAGTATCGACAGTCACGCAAACTCTGGAAACACCATATATTTT